This T cell receptor (beta chain) originates from a study of blood T cell repertoires in COVID-19. Study overall: Samples of COVID-19 (acute and convalescent) were obtained from the United States, Italy and Spain.

Per the authors' pipeline: By means of reference gene primer amplification, nucleated cell counts were estimated. The protocol was immunoSEQ multiplex PCR, while the TCRdb copy is restricted to in-frame clones and leaves out a portion. V, J and clone size were drawn from that table, and D and trimming were deduced from the DNA. The repertoire holds around 320,000 clones, about nine tenths seen once, with 2.9% in the top ten. The cohort comprised adults aged roughly 18 to 95 years residing in under 30 US areas. Within 2 weeks before study entry, exposed participants met a COVID-19 case. Per germline, CDR1 LNHDA and CDR2 SQIVND (reference sequence). The J segment lost 7 bases and the V segment lost 8 bases, leaving 4 bases of the junction unmatched. This CDR3 comprises 12 residues.

The chain combines TRBV19 with TRBJ1-4, with 7 bases fitting TRBD1. This TCR derives from a woman aged 45-60 years who had been exposed to COVID-19. Source material: PBMCs or T cells enriched from blood (not recorded which). The DNA for the CDR3 is TGTGCCAGTGGGACAGCTCCTGAAAAACTGTTTTTT. As protein: CASGTAPEKLFF.